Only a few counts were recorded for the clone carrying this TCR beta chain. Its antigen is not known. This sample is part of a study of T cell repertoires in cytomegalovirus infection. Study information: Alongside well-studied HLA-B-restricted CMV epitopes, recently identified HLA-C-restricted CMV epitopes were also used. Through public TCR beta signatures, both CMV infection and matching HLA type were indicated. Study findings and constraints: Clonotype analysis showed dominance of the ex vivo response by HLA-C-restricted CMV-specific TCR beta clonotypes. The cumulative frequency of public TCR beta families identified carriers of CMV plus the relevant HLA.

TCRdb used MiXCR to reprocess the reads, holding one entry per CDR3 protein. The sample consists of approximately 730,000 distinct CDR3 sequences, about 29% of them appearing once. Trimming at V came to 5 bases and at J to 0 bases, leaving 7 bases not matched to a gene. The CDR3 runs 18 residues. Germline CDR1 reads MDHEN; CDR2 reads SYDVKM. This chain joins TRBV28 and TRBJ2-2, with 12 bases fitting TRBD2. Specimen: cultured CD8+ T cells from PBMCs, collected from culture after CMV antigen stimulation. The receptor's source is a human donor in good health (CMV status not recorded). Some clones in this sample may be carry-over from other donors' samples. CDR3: CASSLGLAGSPNTGELFF. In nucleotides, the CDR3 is TGTGCCAGCAGTCTCGGACTAGCGGGGTCCCCGAACACCGGGGAGCTGTTTTTT.